These T cell receptor beta chains were read from a single sample in a study of long-term antiretroviral therapy in people with HIV. TCRdb keeps only in-frame clones here, not all; method: immunoSEQ multiplex PCR. The sample carries around 20,000 clones, more than 80% recorded once. The sample here was unsorted PBMCs, taken 4.2 years after starting antiretroviral therapy. These receptors all come from a man aged 50 to 60 with HIV. Both conserved end residues are part of each CDR3.

>TRBV18
CASSPGQGQYF
>TRBV27
CASVSGDRGNSPLHF
>TRBV11-2
CASTLLYEDAYEQYF
>TRBV5-4
CASRQTSASTDTQYF
>TRBV30
CAWKLRNSMNTEAFF
>TRBV5-8
CASSLVQELAFF
>TRBV27
CASSYTWVHYEQYF
>TRBV5-4
CASSPEATGSGANVLTF
>TRBV5-1
CASSLTGLDRASNEQYF
>TRBV7-6
CASSLTAFDTQYF
>TRBV4-3
CASSQDRSGDTQYF
>TRBV29-1
CSAKHPTGAKIYGYTF
>TRBV5-6
CASSNPTGNPGELFF
>TRBV19
CASSIDRGTEYGYTF
>TRBV6-6
CASSYSGRNSPLHF
>TRBV5-1
CASSPGALGNEQFF
>TRBV13
CASSTRDTEGSPQHF
>TRBV7-9
CASSLDREIGTQYF
>TRBV9
CASSVSGQGYGYTF
>TRBV28
CASVLGGAYEQYF
>TRBV30
CAWSGLAGGASSTDTQYF
>TRBV28
CASSPRPRAYEQYF
>TRBV10-3
CAIRVDRESYGYTF
>TRBV5-1
CASSDGRGRAYEQYF
>TRBV10-3
CAISESTKGSPLHF
>TRBV30
CAWSPRTTEAFF
>TRBV7-2
CASSLDRGQSNQPQHF
>TRBV6-5
CASSYRGRDTEAFF
>TRBV18
CASSPQRLAGASYEQYF
>TRBV29-1
CSLLTVSTYGYTF
>TRBV4-2
CASSHGTPGNEQYF
>TRBV28
CASRKQGYSNQPQHF
>TRBV5-1
CASSSWTATNEKLFF
>TRBV4-3
CASSQDLARGQETQYF
>TRBV10-3
CAISETASGSSTDTQYF
>TRBV5-5
CASSYSGTANSPLHF
>TRBV5-1
CASSSPGRTYEQYF
>TRBV4-3
CASSQDSSGGINEQFF
>TRBV6-1
CASTRDSNQPQHF
>TRBV7-9
CASSPGLAEQYF
>TRBV4-3
CASSQVSDSFNEQFF